The present T cell receptor (beta chain) was sequenced within a study of T cells after yellow fever vaccination (dated by TCRdb to the late 2010s). Regarding the research as a whole: Libraries from fractions with low cell numbers were prepared with the SMART-Seq v4 Ultra Low Input RNA kit. To follow T-cell clones before and after both primary and booster YFV17D yellow fever vaccination, bulk TCR alpha and beta repertoires underwent longitudinal sequencing. Two healthy male donors, one aged 18 to 30 and one aged 30 to 40 years, made up the cohort. Blood samples were taken at several timepoints before and after primary and secondary immunization, and bulk PBMC replicates and cell subsets were isolated.

This clonotype was observed many times. Which antigen it targets is not known. The sample holds no much larger clone one base away, and base qualities are not on file. Broader findings and caveats from the paper: FACS-sorted repertoires could contain abundant contaminating clonotypes from the bulk population, so computational filtering was required. A small share of clonotypes occurred in both CD4 and CD8 compartments, likely arising from convergent recombination. After the booster, most clones that had expanded after primary vaccination were detected again (almost 97% of CD4 and around nine tenths of CD8), suggesting broad maintenance of memory. Because the study included only a couple of donors, the extent to which the findings can be generalized is limited. Compared with the primary T-cell response, the secondary T-cell response was weaker but faster, peaking on day 5 rather than day 15.

The listed sequencing device is Illumina NovaSeq 6000. TCR cDNA was synthesized by 5'RACE template switching, which introduced a universal primer site and unique molecular identifiers. cDNA synthesis was primed from both the TCR alpha and TCR beta constant segments. Two PCR steps were used to amplify libraries, with sample barcodes and sequencing adapters being added in the second step. Sequencing of libraries was done on Illumina HiSeq 2500 (2x100 bp) or NovaSeq (2x150 bp). On the authors' methods: MIGEC was used to demultiplex reads and collapse the reads into UMI consensus sequences, and MiXCR was used for V(D)J alignment. Clonotypes responding to the vaccine were identified with edgeR on replicate PBMC samples, with the criteria of FDR below 0.01 and a log2 fold change above 5 up to day 15. CD4 or CD8 identity was assigned to each bulk clonotype according to whether the clonotype was present at higher abundance in the sequenced CD4 repertoire or the sequenced CD8 repertoire. TCRdb trimmed public reads at Q25 via fastp, called clones via MiXCR and kept in-frame beta chains. Records with the same CDR3 protein are collapsed into one entry carrying the most frequent genes and DNA. The V and J calls here are based on TCRdb, not the publication. This sample gives about 240,000 distinct CDR3 sequences in total; about 3.9% of them show up just once. Around 19% of the sample is in the top ten clones.

The sample's treatment or condition label, in plain terms: live attenuated yellow fever vaccine strain. At each blood-draw timepoint, two biological replicates of bulk PBMCs were collected. PBMCs were isolated from peripheral blood using a standard Ficoll-Paque protocol. RNA was extracted with TriZol from bulk PBMCs, CD4 and CD8 fractions, and dextramer-positive and dextramer-negative fractions. The TCR sequence derives from a man younger than 35 who received the YFV17D yellow fever vaccine. The sequenced sample was PBMCs, obtained 15 days after the yellow fever booster vaccination.

DNA sequence: TGTGCCAGCAGTAAAACAACTAGCGGGGCCAATGAGCAGTTCTTC. This encodes CASSKTTSGANEQFF. The rearranged segments are TRBV6-5 and TRBJ2-1; 10 of the junction bases match TRBD2. For CDR1 and CDR2, the germline V gene lists MNHEY and SVGAGI. The CDR3 holds 15 amino acids from the cysteine to the phenylalanine. Of all the DNA, just the CDR3 is kept, 45 bases in frame from base 1. At the junction V is shortened by 5 bases and J by 6 bases; bases outside the gene matches: 7.